The table lists the clone carrying this TCR beta chain with many counts. This sample is drawn from a study of identical twins. TCRdb ran MiXCR on the 5' RACE reads and lists one entry per CDR3 protein. The sample has some 590,000 distinct CDR3 sequences; 9.6% are singletons. CDR3 length: 15 amino acids. Germline lookup yields CDR1 SGHAT and CDR2 FQNNGV. V dropped 5 bases and J dropped 7 bases, with 19 bases sitting between them. This sample also belongs to another study, concerning yellow fever vaccine responses in identical twins.

The source is a woman aged 18-35 years in good health. Sample: PBMCs. V usage is TRBV11-2 and J usage is TRBJ2-3; D not resolved. The DNA for the CDR3 is TGTGCCAGCAGCCGCACGGGTCCCCCGGCGAATACGCAGTATTTT. This sequence encodes CASSRTGPPANTQYF.